This T cell receptor (beta chain) comes out of a study of shared clonotypes between healthy human individuals. The donor cohort consisted entirely of Caucasian adults residing in Nashville, Tennessee. Findings and limits, study-wide: A handful of donors showed sharing of approximately 5% of naive CD4 clonotypes.

Genomic DNA from each subset was divided evenly over several immunoSEQ plates. Authors' analysis steps: Junction-only sequences without quality scores came from ImmunoSEQ, so filtering differed. Libraries were prepared by immunoSEQ multiplex PCR; TCRdb keeps only in-frame clonotypes and omits some of them. The DNA gave D and trimming, while V, J and clone size come from that table. The sample consists of some 1.5 million clones, approximately 98% of them appearing once. As for this clone: Antigen specificity is unknown.

The TCR comes from a man in his thirties or forties in good health. The sample was naive CD4+ T cells sorted from blood. The subset was: CD45RA+ positively selected.

This chain's CDR3 is CASSPRPQQDTDTQYF. The CDR3 nucleotides are TGCGCCAGCAGCCCCAGACCCCAACAAGACACAGATACGCAGTATTTT. The chain links TRBV5-1 to TRBJ2-3; D gene ambiguous. Germline assignment: CDR1 SGHRS and CDR2 YFSETQ. The CDR3 extends over 16 amino acids. Trimming removed 4 bases from V and 2 bases from J, with 17 bases in between.